One TCR beta chain is described in this entry. The sample is drawn from a study of OX40 agonist ivuxolimab in advanced cancers. Libraries were prepared by immunoSEQ multiplex PCR; TCRdb keeps only in-frame clonotypes and omits some of them. The repertoire holds fewer than 45,000 clones, with 87% as singletons. Trimming at V came to 1 base and at J to 1 base, leaving 5 bases not matched to a gene. Germline CDR1 is SGHNT and CDR2 is YYREEE (reference sequence). This CDR3 is built from 18 residues. The sample was CD4+ or CD8+ T cells sorted from blood, taken in a trial of the OX40 agonist ivuxolimab. The gene calls are TRBV5-4 and TRBJ2-6; 10 nucleotides agree with TRBD1. This TCR was sampled from an adult with an advanced solid tumor such as melanoma, head and neck, liver or kidney cancer. The CDR3 sequence is CASSLSRQGASGANVLTF. The CDR3, as DNA: TGTGCCAGCAGCTTGTCCCGACAGGGGGCTTCTGGGGCCAACGTCCTGACTTTC.